This TCR beta chain came from a study of T cell repertoires in cytomegalovirus infection. The CDR3 spans 13 residues. V lost 11 bases and J lost 0, with 12 bases in between. Germline V gene lookup returns CDR1 KGHDR and CDR2 SFDVKD. About this clonotype: Its specificity is unknown.

TCRdb re-derived calls from the reads in MiXCR, one entry per CDR3 protein. In the table there are 75,000 to 100,000 distinct CDR3 sequences, about half of which are singletons. Findings and caveats of the study: The ex vivo response showed dominance by HLA-C-restricted CMV-specific TCR beta clonotypes.

V gene TRBV24-1 combines with J gene TRBJ1-1, with TRBD1 as a possible D gene (6 bases). The source was CD8+ T cells from cultured PBMCs, collected from culture after CMV antigen stimulation. This TCR derives from a human donor in good health (CMV status not recorded). Some clones in this sample may be carry-over from other donors' samples. The CDR3 spells CAKRGGLNTEAFF. CDR3 sequence (DNA): TGTGCCAAAAGGGGGGGTCTGAACACTGAAGCTTTCTTT.